The source of this T cell receptor (beta chain) is a study of post-analysis software for immune sequencing data (dated by TCRdb to between 2015 and 2017). Regarding the study in general: Disease courses on record covered relapsing-remitting, secondary progressive and progressive-relapsing multiple sclerosis, though some patients had no subtype annotation. A subset of samples was prepared in parallel using single-end sample barcoding, then pooled and co-amplified after Illumina adapter ligation. The patient repertoires were set against ten to eleven previously published healthy control repertoires from donors whose ages ranged from roughly 6 to 26 years. The full study reports these points: Direct clustering with F measure revealed strong co-clustering of samples prepared in the same batch, which led to a batch-effect correction. The multiple sclerosis patient group was slightly younger than the control group. Compared with controls, multiple sclerosis patients had significantly lower normalized Chao1 diversity, a finding suggesting substantial peripheral T-cell clonal expansion. Significantly higher frequencies in patients than in controls were found for roughly 5 TRBV segments, including TRBV5-6, TRBV5-1 and TRBV20-1.

To demonstrate the VDJtools post-analysis software, TCR beta repertoires were profiled from the peripheral blood of roughly 14 young patients with multiple sclerosis. The multiple sclerosis patients were children and adolescents between roughly 6 and 17 years of age. The method was PCR. Sequencing was carried out with an Illumina HiSeq 2500. To reduce PCR and sequencing biases, unique molecular identifiers were built into the TCR beta cDNA libraries. Every 1 to 10 million input T cells yielded 500,000 or so cDNA molecules, meaning each molecule approximated one T cell. The patient libraries were prepared and sequenced with the same protocol used for the earlier healthy control dataset. Samples belonging to the same batch were prepared together, multiplexed and sequenced on a shared HiSeq lane. Regarding the original processing steps: MIGEC was used to process the raw barcoded reads, and molecular identifier groups with only a single read were discarded before consensus assembly and CDR3 extraction. Clonotype tables were post-analysed with VDJtools, and diversity was normalized by down-sampling all datasets to the smallest sample size. Repertoire overlap clustering matched CDR3 amino acid but not nucleotide sequences to correct batch-related cross-sample contamination. TCRdb handled the public reads itself, with Q25 trimming in fastp and clone calling in MiXCR, and kept productive beta chains. For every CDR3 protein sequence, its rows merge into one entry that carries the most common genes and DNA. The V and J calls, along with clone size, are taken from TCRdb and not from the paper's own processing. The sample table holds 800,000 to 950,000 distinct CDR3 sequences, of which roughly half were seen once. The leading ten clones occupy 4.6% of the sample.

As concerns this clonotype: The target of this receptor is not known. No clone much larger than this one lies a single base away; base qualities are absent.

The CDR3 numbers 16 residues from cysteine through phenylalanine. CDR3 DNA only is kept here, 48 bases in frame from base 1. V is shortened by 1 base, J by 3 bases, and the region joining them spans 16 bases. The germline V gene provides CDR1 MGHRA and CDR2 YSYEKL. This sequence was found in a girl under 18 with multiple sclerosis. The rearrangement joined TRBV4-1 to TRBJ2-7; a weak D assignment points to TRBD2 (7 bases agree). Sequencing was done on a sample of blood. In nucleotides, the sequence is TGCGCCAGCAGCCAAGCTCTGGGGGGGGGCTACTACGAGCAGTACTTC. Translation gives CASSQALGGGYYEQYF.